This entry concerns a single T cell receptor beta chain. This specimen comes from a study of cytomegalovirus exposure and HLA in healthy donors. This PCR relied on a set of 60 Vbeta primers and 13 Jbeta primers. Assay: immunoSEQ multiplex PCR; the TCRdb copy retains only in-frame clones and omits some. The data show fewer than 150,000 clones, with over 75% seen just once and less than 1.5% held by the top ten. Germline trimming cut 6 bases from V and 4 bases from J; bases unmatched to any gene: 3. Germline V lookup: CDR1 MNHNY, CDR2 SVGAGI (reference sequence). The CDR3 runs to 14 residues. The rearrangement uses TRBV6-6 and TRBJ2-1, with 10 bases matching TRBD2. The origin of this receptor is a female donor in good health and CMV-seronegative. Sequences were obtained from PBMCs. The CDR3 reads CASRGLAKYNEQFF. The CDR3 nucleotides read TGTGCCAGCAGGGGACTAGCGAAATACAATGAGCAGTTCTTC.